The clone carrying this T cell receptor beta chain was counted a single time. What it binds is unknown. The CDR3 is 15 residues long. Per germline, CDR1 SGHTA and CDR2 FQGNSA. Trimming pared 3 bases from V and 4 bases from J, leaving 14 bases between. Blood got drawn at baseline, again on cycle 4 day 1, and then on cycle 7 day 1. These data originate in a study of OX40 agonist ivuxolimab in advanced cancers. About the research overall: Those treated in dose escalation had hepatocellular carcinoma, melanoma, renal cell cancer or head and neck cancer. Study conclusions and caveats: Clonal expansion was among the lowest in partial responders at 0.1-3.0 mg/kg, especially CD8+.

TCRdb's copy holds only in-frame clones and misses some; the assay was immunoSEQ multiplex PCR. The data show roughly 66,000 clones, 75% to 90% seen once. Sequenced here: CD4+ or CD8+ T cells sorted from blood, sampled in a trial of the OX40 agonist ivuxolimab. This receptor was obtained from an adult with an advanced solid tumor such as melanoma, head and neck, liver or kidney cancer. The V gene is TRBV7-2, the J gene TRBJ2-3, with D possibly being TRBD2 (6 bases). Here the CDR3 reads CASSFTRTGADTQYF. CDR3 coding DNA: TGTGCCAGCAGCTTCACGCGTACGGGAGCAGATACGCAGTATTTT. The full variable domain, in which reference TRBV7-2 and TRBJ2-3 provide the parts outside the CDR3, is GAGVSQSPSNKVTEKGKDVELRCDPISGHTALYWYRQSLGQGLEFLIYFQGNSAPDKSGLPSDRFSAERTGGSVSTLTIQRTQQEDSAVYLCASSFTRTGADTQYFGPGTRLTVL.